This TCR beta chain was captured by sequencing in a study of beta chain features in type 1 diabetes. The study's findings and limits: TCRB repertoires of naive, central memory and Treg cells appeared more similar among patients than among healthy donors. TCRB CDR3s were moderately but significantly shorter in Type 1 diabetes patients in all four CD4+ subsets.

The V gene's germline CDR1 is SGDLS and CDR2 YYNGEE. V shed 7 bases and J shed 2 bases, with 13 bases lying between them. The CDR3 contains 13 residues. The sequenced template was cDNA made from the entire isolated RNA. Roughly 3.6 million reads per sample on average were obtained from naive, central memory and regulatory T cell samples. Libraries were prepared by immunoSEQ multiplex PCR; TCRdb keeps only in-frame clonotypes and omits some of them. The table has some 44,000 clones, approximately 72% seen once. On this clone itself: As yet, its antigen is unknown.

What was sequenced was Tregs from blood. The TCR sequence derives from a woman aged 18-35 years with type 1 diabetes. V is TRBV9 and J is TRBJ2-7; tentatively, D is TRBD1 (5 bases). This CDR3 reads CASGASPAYEQYF. CDR3 nucleotide sequence: TGTGCCAGCGGGGCTTCGCCGGCCTACGAGCAGTACTTC.